The sequence of this T cell receptor beta chain was determined in a study of blood T cell repertoires in COVID-19. Across the study: Both acute and convalescent COVID-19 samples were obtained from the United States, Italy and Spain.

Germline trimming cut 7 bases from V and 0 bases from J; bases unmatched to any gene: 5. The CDR3 contains 14 residues. The germline V gene encodes CDR1 LNHDA and CDR2 SQIVND (reference sequence). Across about two dozen US areas, participants ranged in age from about 18 to 100 years. Produced via immunoSEQ multiplex PCR; TCRdb's table is partial and in-frame only. Of about 210,000 clones detected, 80% appear once; the ten largest clones hold 3.5% to 5.5%. The TCR comes from a man between 25 and 39 years old with acute COVID-19. The chain recombines TRBV19 with TRBJ1-1; TRBD1 matches 7 bases. The sample taken for sequencing was PBMCs or T cells enriched from blood (not recorded which). CDR3 region: CASTPTGMNTEAFF. CDR3 nucleotides: TGTGCCAGTACCCCGACAGGGATGAACACTGAAGCTTTCTTT. Based on the CDR3 plus reference TRBV19 and TRBJ1-1, the full variable domain is DGGITQSPKYLFRKEGQNVTLSCEQNLNHDAMYWYRQDPGQGLRLIYYSQIVNDFQKGDIAEGYSVSREKKESFPLTVTSAQKNPTAFYLCASTPTGMNTEAFFGQGTRLTVV.